The present entry profiles one T cell receptor (beta chain) with its context. The germline V and J ends were trimmed by 2 bases and 7 bases, with 9 bases remaining between them. Germline CDR1 reads LNHDA; CDR2 reads SQIVND (reference sequence). The CDR3 length is 13 residues. Authors' processing steps: Estimates of nucleated cell counts were drawn from the amplification of reference gene primers. Using immunoSEQ multiplex PCR, the repertoire was profiled, and TCRdb retains in-frame clones only, with some absent. The V and J calls and the clone size are those of that table, but D and trimming were determined from the DNA. The table has 120,000 or so clones, 82% seen once; the top ten hold approximately 4.5%. The data were taken from a study of blood T cell repertoires in COVID-19. Across the whole study: COVID-19 samples from acute and convalescent phases originated in the United States, Italy and Spain. The cDNA or gDNA used as material had been derived from T cells, B-cell-depleted T cells, or PBMCs.

V and J are TRBV19 and TRBJ2-1; possibly TRBD1 for D (5 bases). Sequenced sample: peripheral blood. The clonotype comes from a woman aged 65 to 85 with acute or convalescent COVID-19. The CDR3: CASSIRYRNEQFF. In DNA, the CDR3 is TGTGCCAGTAGTATACGGTACAGGAATGAGCAGTTCTTC.